This TCR beta chain was sequenced in a study of blood T cells in healthy people across ages. Whole-study findings and limits: Strongly correlated with naive T cell percentage was TCR beta diversity.

Together with a sample-barcoded 5' primer, a J-beta primer mix was included in a second PCR lasting roughly 6 to 12 cycles. MiXCR, applied by TCRdb to the 5' RACE reads, yields one record per CDR3 protein. The table shows roughly 640,000 distinct CDR3 sequences, with approximately 30% occurring only once. The CDR3 has 11 residues. Germline V gives CDR1 MGHDK, CDR2 SYGVNS. Deletions cut 8 bases from V and 2 bases from J, with 6 bases between. Comments on this clonotype: What it recognizes is unknown.

The chain is built from TRBV25-1 and TRBJ1-2; the D is unclear. What was sequenced was blood. The origin of this receptor is an elderly woman in good health. This chain's CDR3 is CASFGNYGYTF. The DNA of the CDR3 is TGTGCCAGCTTCGGCAACTATGGCTACACCTTC.